Here is one T cell receptor beta chain with its context. Relying on iRepertoire HTBI primers and Arm-PCR of CDR3 regions, the team built TCR beta libraries. Each CDR3 protein gets one entry after TCRdb re-called the multiplex PCR reads with MiXCR. The sample has hundreds of thousands of distinct CDR3 sequences, 15% to 20% seen once. The CDR3 covers 16 residues. V lost 4 bases and J lost 3; bases outside the gene matches: 8. Germline-derived CDR1 and CDR2 are ENHRY and SYGVKD. Time point specified: newly diagnosed GD, antithyroid drugs for less than 3 months. PBMC-extracted RNA yielded the TCR library. This sample is part of a study of regulatory T cells in long-lasting Graves disease. The sample was also reused in another study, on T cells in Graves' hyperthyroidism and ophthalmopathy. That investigation notes: Blood also held most thyroid clonotypes expanded beyond 0.001.

Sequencing used peripheral blood mononuclear cells (PBMCs), obtained at new diagnosis, from a patient treated with antithyroid drugs. The V gene is TRBV10-3, the J gene TRBJ2-3; 9 bases align to TRBD2. The receptor was derived from a woman aged 35-65 years with Graves disease. This chain's CDR3 is CAISGVAGGPTDTQYF. CDR3 nucleotide sequence: TGTGCCATCAGTGGGGTCGCGGGGGGGCCTACAGATACGCAGTATTTT.